This TCR beta chain stems from a study of graft-versus-host responses after intestinal transplantation. Study-level points and caveats: Allografts carried high graft-versus-host to host-versus-graft clonal ratios in patients having graft-donor T cell macrochimerism.

This CDR3 has 14 amino acids. Germline loops: CDR1 SGHRS, CDR2 YFSETQ. Trimming took off 4 bases at V and 3 bases at J, with 14 bases between the two ends. This table comes from immunoSEQ multiplex PCR, and its TCRdb copy is limited to in-frame clones, with some not included. Of nearly 100,000 clones detected, 90% appear once; the ten largest clones hold roughly 15%. Turning to this clone: What it binds is unknown.

The source was PBMCs, collected 450 to 460 days after intestinal transplant. This sequence originates from a human patient who received an intestinal transplant, so some T cells may come from the graft donor. The V call is TRBV5-1, the J call TRBJ2-7; D unclear. The DNA of the CDR3 is TGCGCCAGCAGCCCGGCCGGACGGAACTACGAGCAGTACTTC. Translated, it gives CASSPAGRNYEQYF.